This T cell receptor (beta chain) is drawn from a study of T-cell reconstitution after alpha-beta-depleted transplantation in children. This clonotype was picked up many times. Using unique molecular identifiers, the investigators prepared the TCRbeta library. TCRdb reanalysed the PCR reads using MiXCR and keeps one entry per CDR3 protein. The sample carries some 390,000 distinct CDR3 sequences, roughly 22% recorded once. V shed 4 bases and J shed 6 bases, with 6 bases lying between them. The germline gives CDR1 SQVTM, CDR2 ANQGSEA. CDR3 length equals 10 residues. The sample was PBMCs from the stem cell graft donor, taken from the stem cell graft. The chain carries TRBV29-1 and TRBJ1-2; unclear D gene. The TCR originated in a human donor who donated a stem cell graft to a child with acute myeloid leukemia. For the CDR3, the DNA is TGCAGCGTTGGTTGGGATGGCTACACCTTC. Its translation is CSVGWDGYTF. Together with reference TRBV29-1 and TRBJ1-2, the CDR3 gives the full variable domain: SAVISQKPSRDICQRGTSLTIQCQVDSQVTMMFWYRQQPGQSLTLIATANQGSEATYESGFVIDKFPISRPNLTFSTLTVSNMSPEDSSIYLCSVGWDGYTFGSGTRLTVV.